This T cell receptor (beta chain) was sequenced for a study of control samples from healthy donors and cancer patients. Method: immunoSEQ multiplex PCR; TCRdb's copy keeps in-frame clones and lacks some. In the table there are 40,000 to 45,000 clones, roughly 77% of which are singletons. There are 15 residues in the CDR3. CDR1 is MDHEN and CDR2 is SYDVKM in the germline V gene. V shed 4 bases and J shed 7 bases, with 17 bases lying between them. This chain uses TRBV28 with TRBJ2-1; the D gene is possibly TRBD2 (6 bases). The sequenced material came from formalin-fixed, paraffin-embedded tissue. This clonotype was sampled from a male donor with melanoma. In DNA, the CDR3 is TGTGCCAGCAGTTCCCTCGACCCCCGGGGGAATGAGCAGTTCTTC. Translated, it gives CASSSLDPRGNEQFF.